The clone carrying this TCR beta chain showed up just a few times. Its antigen is undetermined. CDR1 and CDR2 (germline): LNHDA, SQIVND (reference sequence). The length of the CDR3 is 12 residues. V was trimmed by 5 bases and J by 1 base, leaving 3 bases between them. The protocol was immunoSEQ multiplex PCR, while the TCRdb copy is restricted to in-frame clones and leaves out a portion. The sample consists of about 130,000 clones, approximately 91% of them appearing once. This entry is derived from a study of graft-versus-host responses after intestinal transplantation. Study as a whole: Each patient got anti-thymocyte globulin induction, then tacrolimus and steroids for approximately 3 years.

Study conclusions and caveats: In recipient marrow, GvH clones were found, and some appeared first in ileum or blood. Allografts of patients with graft-donor T cell macrochimerism showed high graft-versus-host to host-versus-graft clone ratios.

The sample consisted of unstimulated CD4+ T cells sorted from spleen or lymph node cells, taken before intestinal transplant. V is TRBV19 and J is TRBJ1-3; D uncertain. The clonotype originates from a human donor who received an intestinal transplant. CDR3 sequence (DNA): TGTGCCAGTAGTGATTCTGGAAACACCATATATTTT. This sequence encodes CASSDSGNTIYF.